This T cell receptor (beta chain) derives from a study of blood T cell repertoires in COVID-19. Method: immunoSEQ multiplex PCR; TCRdb's copy keeps in-frame clones and lacks some. The table includes about 150,000 clones, more than 80% detected once. The CDR3 consists of 12 residues. Germline loops: CDR1 SQVTM, CDR2 ANQGSEA. Trimming removed 6 bases from V and 0 bases from J, with 8 bases in between. The rearrangement joins TRBV29-1 to TRBJ1-1, with D uncertain. The sequence was collected from a man aged 45-60 years with acute or convalescent COVID-19. Sequencing input: peripheral blood. The CDR3 sequence: CSVALLNTEAFF. The DNA of the CDR3 is TGCAGCGTGGCCCTCCTGAACACTGAAGCTTTCTTT.